The 20 T cell receptor beta chains presented below share a single source sample, sequenced in a study of regulatory T cells in long-lasting Graves disease (TCRdb year 2021). The method behind the library was multiplex PCR. Sequenced using an Illumina HiSeq 4000. CDR3 regions were amplified by Arm-PCR with iRepertoire HTBI primers to construct TCR beta libraries. In-frame beta chains were kept once TCRdb had trimmed the public reads at Q25 with fastp and called clones with MiXCR. Duplicate CDR3 protein sequences are folded into a single record with the most common DNA and genes. The sample data list 350,000 to 550,000 distinct CDR3 sequences, and around 15% of these were observed just once. The ten biggest clones cover 17% of the sample. In the paper's terms, the time point label means: newly diagnosed GD, antithyroid drugs for less than 3 months. For both TCR sequencing and RNA sequencing, RNA was extracted from PBMCs in TRIzol.

The same sample was also used in a study of T cells in Graves' hyperthyroidism and ophthalmopathy.

Here the sequenced sample was peripheral blood mononuclear cells (PBMCs), taken at new diagnosis, from a patient treated with antithyroid drugs. These receptor sequences come from a woman aged 45-59 years with Graves disease. Donor details come from another sample of the same person, matched by shared clones.

The genes are TRBV18 and TRBJ2-7, with D possibly TRBD2 on 7 matching bases. The ends were cut back, 3 bases at V and 3 bases at J, with 18 bases in the middle. The CDR3 has 16 amino acids. Germline CDR1 is KGHSH and CDR2 is LQKENI. The CDR3 sequence is CASSPHAGDYVYEQYF. Here the CDR3 DNA reads TGTGCCAGCTCACCTCACGCAGGGGACTATGTCTACGAGCAGTACTTC.

CDR3 loop: CASSPLMDREVEAFF. The DNA of the CDR3 is TGCGCCAGCAGCCCGCTAATGGACAGGGAGGTTGAAGCTTTCTTT. The genes are TRBV5-1 and TRBJ1-1; TRBD1 aligns across 8 bases. After removal of 4 bases from V and 7 bases from J, the junction contained 12 bases not matched to a gene. Germline values: CDR1 SGHRS, CDR2 YFSETQ. The CDR3 covers 15 residues. Full variable domain (rest looked up from reference TRBV5-1 and TRBJ1-1): KAGVTQTPRYLIKTRGQQVTLSCSPISGHRSVSWYQQTPGQGLQFLFEYFSETQRNKGNFPGRFSGRQFSNSRSEMNVSTLELGDSALYLCASSPLMDREVEAFFGQGTRLTVV.

This clonotype came up many times. The J gene is TRBJ2-7, the V gene TRBV18; D gene unclear. The CDR3 length is 14 residues. Per the germline V gene, CDR1 is KGHSH and CDR2 is LQKENI. V lost 3 bases, J lost 2 bases, and 11 bases lay in between. CDR3 residues: CASSPGDSPYEQYF. CDR3 coding DNA: TGTGCCAGCTCACCGGGCGACTCCCCCTACGAGCAGTACTTC.

This clonotype was seen more than once but under ten times. This chain's CDR3 is CASSLRIAGANVLTF. For the CDR3, the DNA is TGTGCCAGCAGCTTGAGGATCGCTGGGGCCAACGTCCTGACTTTC. This chain connects TRBV5-4 to TRBJ2-6; D not resolved. Germline V gene lookup returns CDR1 SGHNT and CDR2 YYREEE (reference sequence). The CDR3 extends over 15 amino acids. The V and J ends lost 1 base and 2 bases respectively, with 7 bases between them.

J is TRBJ2-7 and V is TRBV19; D unclear. Germline V gene data show CDR1 as LNHDA and CDR2 as SQIVND (reference sequence). This CDR3 spans 15 amino acids. V lost 3 bases, J lost 3 bases, and 15 bases lay in between. CDR3 in DNA: TGTGCCAGTAGTATTGGCTCAGGTTTCTTCTACGAGCAGTACTTC. Its protein product is CASSIGSGFFYEQYF. The full variable domain, completed using reference TRBV19 and TRBJ2-7, is DGGITQSPKYLFRKEGQNVTLSCEQNLNHDAMYWYRQDPGQGLRLIYYSQIVNDFQKGDIAEGYSVSREKKESFPLTVTSAQKNPTAFYLCASSIGSGFFYEQYFGPGTRLTVT.

In this sample, this clonotype turned up a few times. This could be a read error, since a much larger clone is one nucleotide away. It is likely a read error, because the conserved phenylalanine at the end of the CDR3 is missing. V gene TRBV28 combines with J gene TRBJ1-1; D might be TRBD1 (6 bases). The germline V and J ends were trimmed by 6 bases and 4 bases, with 15 bases remaining between them. The CDR3 contains 14 residues. Germline loops: CDR1 MDHEN, CDR2 SYDVKM. CDR3 bases: TGTGCCAGCAGCACCCCAGAGGGGGTCACTGAAGCTTTCTCT. The encoded protein is CASSTPEGVTEAFS.

Remarks on this clonotype: A clone one base away is much larger, so this may be a read error. V and J are TRBV7-2 and TRBJ2-1; 8 nucleotides agree with TRBD2. Per germline, CDR1 SGHTA and CDR2 FQGNSA. This CDR3 has 15 residues. The CDR3 DNA reads TGTGCCAGCAGCCCCGGGACTAGTTTAGGCAATGAGCACTTCTTC. It codes for CASSPGTSLGNEHFF.

In its sample, this clonotype was seen many times. The genes are TRBV12-3 or TRBV12-4 and TRBJ2-2, with 12 bases that match TRBD2. This CDR3 is built from 17 residues. V gave up 1 base and J gave up 4 bases; unmatched junction bases: 4. The CDR3 loop is CASSLEPTSGGTGELFF. CDR3 DNA sequence: TGTGCCAGCAGTTTAGAGCCGACTAGCGGGGGCACCGGGGAGCTGTTTTTT.

This rearrangement joins TRBV6-1 to TRBJ2-5, with D perhaps being TRBD1 or TRBD2 (7 bases each). Germline V gene data show CDR1 as MNHNS and CDR2 as SASEGT. This CDR3 has 16 residues. Deletions cut 6 bases from V and 1 base from J, with 18 bases between. CDR3 region: CASRGWEGAAQETQYF. Written as DNA, the CDR3 is TGTGCCAGCAGGGGGTGGGAGGGGGCGGCCCAAGAGACCCAGTACTTC.

The table lists this clonotype with a few counts. The V call is TRBV6-2 or TRBV6-3, the J call TRBJ1-4, with D perhaps matching TRBD1 (6 bases). This CDR3 is built from 12 residues. Germline V gene sequence: CDR1 MNHEY, CDR2 SVGEGT. Trimming pared 2 bases from V and 8 bases from J, leaving 6 bases between. The DNA of the CDR3 is TGTGCCAGCAGTTACGGACAGGAAAAACTGTTTTTT. It translates to CASSYGQEKLFF.

This clonotype was recorded a few times. This chain connects TRBV6-9 to TRBJ2-5; D gene ambiguous. Trimming shortened V by 4 bases and J by 1 base, and 13 bases separated the two germline ends. The CDR3 runs 15 residues. The V gene's germline CDR1 is MNHGY and CDR2 SVAAGI. As DNA, the CDR3 is TGTGCCAGCAGTTTCCCCCGGACCACCCAAGAGACCCAGTACTTC. This translates into CASSFPRTTQETQYF.

This clonotype was recorded many times. The chain uses TRBV13 and TRBJ2-5; D ambiguous. The CDR3 consists of 14 residues. Germline CDR1 is PRHDT and CDR2 is FYEKMQ (reference sequence). Trimming stripped 1 base from V and 2 bases from J, with 8 bases between. The CDR3 region is CASSLDAEQETQYF. The CDR3 DNA reads as TGTGCCAGCAGCTTAGATGCGGAACAAGAGACCCAGTACTTC.

This clonotype came up many times. The chain employs TRBV20-1 and TRBJ2-2; 11 bases are shared with TRBD2. The CDR3 is 17 amino acids. V lost 3 bases and J lost 3; bases outside the gene matches: 9. In germline, CDR1 is DFQATT, CDR2 SNEGSKA (reference sequence). The CDR3 loop is CSARTSGVKGYTGELFF. CDR3 DNA sequence: TGCAGTGCTAGGACTAGCGGGGTCAAGGGGTACACCGGGGAGCTGTTTTTT.

This clonotype was detected a few times. The chain recombines TRBV28 with TRBJ1-1; 11 bases are shared with TRBD1. This CDR3 region has 14 residues. V lost 5 bases and J lost 10; bases outside the gene matches: 9. Germline V lookup: CDR1 MDHEN, CDR2 SYDVKM. The CDR3 sequence is CASSPSDRGRPAFF. For the CDR3, the DNA is TGTGCCAGCAGTCCCTCGGACAGGGGGCGCCCAGCTTTCTTT.

In this sample, this clonotype turned up once. The gene calls are TRBV7-2 and TRBJ2-1; the match to TRBD2 covers 10 bases. CDR1 is SGHTA and CDR2 is FQGNSA in the germline V gene. The CDR3 has 15 amino acids. Trimming took 1 base from V and 12 from J; bases not matched to a gene: 9. The CDR3 protein is CASSLVASGRDGQFF. The CDR3 DNA reads TGTGCCAGCAGCTTAGTAGCTAGCGGGAGAGATGGGCAGTTCTTC. The entire variable domain, with the rest obtained from reference TRBV7-2 and TRBJ2-1, is as follows: GAGVSQSPSNKVTEKGKDVELRCDPISGHTALYWYRQSLGQGLEFLIYFQGNSAPDKSGLPSDRFSAERTGGSVSTLTIQRTQQEDSAVYLCASSLVASGRDGQFFGPGTRLTVL.

This clonotype was counted between two and nine times. The rearrangement uses TRBV5-8 and TRBJ1-3; no clear D. This CDR3 is 12 amino acids long. The V and J ends lost 0 bases and 8 bases respectively, with 6 bases between them. Germline V gives CDR1 SGHTS, CDR2 YDEGEE. The CDR3 region has the DNA TGTGCCAGCAGCTTGGGGTTGGACACCATATATTTT. This sequence encodes CASSLGLDTIYF. The variable domain in full, completed from reference TRBV5-8 and TRBJ1-3, reads EAGVTQSPTHLIKTRGQQATLRCSPISGHTSVYWYQQALGLGLQFLLWYDEGEERNRGNFPPRFSGRQFPNYSSELNVNALELEDSALYLCASSLGLDTIYFGEGSWLTVV.

V gene TRBV4-1 combines with J gene TRBJ2-7; 14 nucleotides line up with TRBD2. The CDR3 sequence is 18 residues long. Germline assignment: CDR1 MGHRA and CDR2 YSYEKL. V lost 1 base and J lost 3; bases outside the gene matches: 8. CDR3 residues: CASSQGGTSGGSVYEQYF. The CDR3 DNA reads as TGCGCCAGCAGCCAAGGAGGGACTAGCGGGGGCTCGGTCTACGAGCAGTACTTC.

This clonotype occurred a few times. The chain combines TRBV7-9 with TRBJ1-2, with 9 positions matching TRBD1. The V segment lost 7 bases and the J segment 6 bases; nucleotides outside the gene matches: 15. This CDR3 has 16 residues. Germline V gene lookup returns CDR1 SEHNR and CDR2 FQNEAQ (reference sequence). CDR3 protein: CASKRGGQGRAHGYTF. In DNA form, the CDR3 reads TGTGCCAGCAAAAGAGGGGGACAGGGACGGGCTCATGGCTACACCTTC.

V gene TRBV30 combines with J gene TRBJ1-4, with TRBD1 as a possible D gene (5 bases). The CDR3 is 13 residues long. Trimming left V 5 bases short and J 6 bases short, with 13 bases between. Germline loops: CDR1 GTSNPN, CDR2 SVGIG (reference sequence). The CDR3 DNA reads TGTGCCTGGGACGGGCAGGGTGATGAAAAACTGTTTTTT. Encoded protein: CAWDGQGDEKLFF.

Notes on this clonotype: A much larger clone is a single base away; this may be a read error. The chain couples TRBV11-2 to TRBJ2-1, with D perhaps matching TRBD1 (6 bases). The CDR3 contains 15 residues. Germline V gene sequence: CDR1 SGHAT, CDR2 FQNNGV. The DNA of the CDR3 is TGTGCCAGCAGCCGTAGCAGGGGCTTCTACTATGAGCAGTTCTTC. Its protein is CASSRSRGFYYEQFF.